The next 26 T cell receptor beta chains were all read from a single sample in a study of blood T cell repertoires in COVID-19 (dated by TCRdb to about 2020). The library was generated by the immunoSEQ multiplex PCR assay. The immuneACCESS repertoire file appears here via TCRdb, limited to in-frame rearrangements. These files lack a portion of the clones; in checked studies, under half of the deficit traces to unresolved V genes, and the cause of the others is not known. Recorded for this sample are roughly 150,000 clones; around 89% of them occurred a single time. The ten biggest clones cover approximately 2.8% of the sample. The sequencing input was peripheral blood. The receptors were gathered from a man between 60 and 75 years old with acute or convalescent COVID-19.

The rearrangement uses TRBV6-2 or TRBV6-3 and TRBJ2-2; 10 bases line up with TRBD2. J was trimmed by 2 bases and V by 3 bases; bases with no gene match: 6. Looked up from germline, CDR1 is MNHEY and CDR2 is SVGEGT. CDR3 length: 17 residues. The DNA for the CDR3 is TGTGCCAGCAGTTATTGGCTAGCGGGGGAAAACACCGGGGAGCTGTTTTTT. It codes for CASSYWLAGENTGELFF.

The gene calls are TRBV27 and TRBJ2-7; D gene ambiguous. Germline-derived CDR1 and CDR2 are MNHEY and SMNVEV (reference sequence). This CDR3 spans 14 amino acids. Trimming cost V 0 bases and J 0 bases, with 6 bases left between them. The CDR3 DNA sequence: TGTGCCAGCAGTTTATCTGGGCACTCCTACGAGCAGTACTTC. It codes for CASSLSGHSYEQYF.

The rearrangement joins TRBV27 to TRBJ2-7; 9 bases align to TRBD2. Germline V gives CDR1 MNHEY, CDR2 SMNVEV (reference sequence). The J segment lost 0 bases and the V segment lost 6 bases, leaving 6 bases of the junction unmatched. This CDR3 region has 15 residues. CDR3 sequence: CASSSSGGTSYEQYF. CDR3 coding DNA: TGTGCCAGCAGCTCAAGCGGGGGGACCTCCTACGAGCAGTACTTC.

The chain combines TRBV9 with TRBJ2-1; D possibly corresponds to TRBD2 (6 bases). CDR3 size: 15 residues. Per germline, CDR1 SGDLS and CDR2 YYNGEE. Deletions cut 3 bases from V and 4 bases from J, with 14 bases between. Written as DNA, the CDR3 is TGTGCCAGCAGCGCGGGACTCGCAGGGTACAATGAGCAGTTCTTC. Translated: CASSAGLAGYNEQFF.

The CDR3 protein is CASSEVLTGEGKLFF. The CDR3 DNA sequence: TGTGCCAGCAGTGAGGTTTTGACAGGGGAGGGAAAACTGTTTTTT. The rearrangement uses TRBV2 and TRBJ1-4, with 8 bases fitting TRBD1. Germline V gene lookup returns CDR1 SNHLY and CDR2 FYNNEI. The CDR3 covers 15 residues. J lost 10 bases, V lost 3 bases, and 10 bases had no gene match.

The CDR3 DNA follows: TGTGCCAGCAGTTACCACCGAGGGGGCGCGAATTCACCCCTCCACTTT. Amino acid sequence: CASSYHRGGANSPLHF. V gene TRBV6-5 combines with J gene TRBJ1-6; TRBD1 matches 7 bases. Germline assignment: CDR1 MNHEY and CDR2 SVGAGI. The CDR3 is 16 residues long. Trimming cost V 2 bases and J 7 bases; bases outside gene matches: 8.

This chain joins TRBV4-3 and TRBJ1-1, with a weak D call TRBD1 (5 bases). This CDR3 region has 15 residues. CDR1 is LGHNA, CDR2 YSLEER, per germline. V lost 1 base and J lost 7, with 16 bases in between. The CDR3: CASSQGRAAPGEAFF. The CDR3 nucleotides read TGCGCCAGCAGCCAAGGCAGGGCGGCCCCCGGTGAAGCTTTCTTT.

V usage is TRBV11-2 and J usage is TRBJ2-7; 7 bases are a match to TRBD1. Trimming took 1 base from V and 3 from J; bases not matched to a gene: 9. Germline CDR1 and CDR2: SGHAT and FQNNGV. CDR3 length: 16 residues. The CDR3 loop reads CASSLGGRGGHYEQYF. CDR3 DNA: TGTGCCAGCAGCTTAGGCGGTCGAGGGGGCCACTACGAGCAGTACTTC.

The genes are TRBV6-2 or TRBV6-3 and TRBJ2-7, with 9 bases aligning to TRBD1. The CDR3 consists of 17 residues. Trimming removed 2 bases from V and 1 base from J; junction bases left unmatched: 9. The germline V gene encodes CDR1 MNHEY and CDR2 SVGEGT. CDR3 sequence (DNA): TGTGCCAGCAGTTACCCCGTTTCCGGGACAGGGTCCTACGAGCAGTACTTC. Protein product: CASSYPVSGTGSYEQYF.

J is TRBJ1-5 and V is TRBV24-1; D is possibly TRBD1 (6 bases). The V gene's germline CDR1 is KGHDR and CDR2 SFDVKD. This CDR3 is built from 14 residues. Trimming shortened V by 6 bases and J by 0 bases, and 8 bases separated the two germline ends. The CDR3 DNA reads TGTGCCACCAGTCCAGGGGATAGCAATCAGCCCCAGCATTTT. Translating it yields CATSPGDSNQPQHF.

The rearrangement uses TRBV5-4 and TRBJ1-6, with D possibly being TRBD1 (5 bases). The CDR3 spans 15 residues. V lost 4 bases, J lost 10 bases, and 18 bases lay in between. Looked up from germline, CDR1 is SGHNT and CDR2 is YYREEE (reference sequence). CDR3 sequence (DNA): TGTGCCAGCAGCCTCGACACAGGCGGAAGATCACCCCTCCACTTT. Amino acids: CASSLDTGGRSPLHF.

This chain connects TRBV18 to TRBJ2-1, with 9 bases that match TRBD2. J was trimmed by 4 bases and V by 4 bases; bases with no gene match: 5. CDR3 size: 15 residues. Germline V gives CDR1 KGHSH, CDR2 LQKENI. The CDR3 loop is CASSLAGGFYNEQFF. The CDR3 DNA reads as TGTGCCAGCTCACTCGCGGGGGGGTTTTACAATGAGCAGTTCTTC.

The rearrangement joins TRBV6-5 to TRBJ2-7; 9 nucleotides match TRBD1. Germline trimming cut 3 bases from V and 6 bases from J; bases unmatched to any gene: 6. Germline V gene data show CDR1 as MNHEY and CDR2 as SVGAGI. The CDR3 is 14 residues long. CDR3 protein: CASSYWTGVTEQYF. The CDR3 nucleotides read TGTGCCAGCAGTTATTGGACAGGGGTGACCGAGCAGTACTTC.

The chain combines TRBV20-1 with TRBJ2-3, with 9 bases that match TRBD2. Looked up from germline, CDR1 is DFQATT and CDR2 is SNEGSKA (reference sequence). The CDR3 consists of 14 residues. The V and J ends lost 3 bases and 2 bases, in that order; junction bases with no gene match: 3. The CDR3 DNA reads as TGCAGTGCTAGTACTAGCGGGCCCACAGATACGCAGTATTTT. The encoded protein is CSASTSGPTDTQYF.

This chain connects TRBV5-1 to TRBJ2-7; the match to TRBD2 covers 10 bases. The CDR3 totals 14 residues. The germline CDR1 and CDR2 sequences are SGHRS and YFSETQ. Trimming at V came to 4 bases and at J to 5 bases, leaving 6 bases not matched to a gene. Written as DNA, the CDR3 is TGCGCCAGCAGCAGCGGGGGGGCTGGGGACGAGCAGTACTTC. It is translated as CASSSGGAGDEQYF.

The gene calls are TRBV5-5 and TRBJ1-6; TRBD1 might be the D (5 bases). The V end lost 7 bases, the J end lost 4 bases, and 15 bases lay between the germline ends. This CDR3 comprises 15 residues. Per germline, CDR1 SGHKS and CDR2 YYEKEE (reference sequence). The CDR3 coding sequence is TGTGCCAGCGGCCAACAGGCTCTTTATAATTCACCCCTCCACTTT. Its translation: CASGQQALYNSPLHF. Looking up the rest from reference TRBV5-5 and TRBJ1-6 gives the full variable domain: DAGVTQSPTHLIKTRGQQVTLRCSPISGHKSVSWYQQVLGQGPQFIFQYYEKEERGRGNFPDRFSARQFPNYSSELNVNALLLGDSALYLCASGQQALYNSPLHFGNGTRLTVT.

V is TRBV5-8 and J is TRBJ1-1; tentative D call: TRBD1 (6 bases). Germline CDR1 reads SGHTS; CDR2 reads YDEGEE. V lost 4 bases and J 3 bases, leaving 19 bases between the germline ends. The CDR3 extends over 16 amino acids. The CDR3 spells CASSPGHELRDTEAFF. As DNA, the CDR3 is TGTGCCAGCAGCCCGGGACACGAACTCCGAGACACTGAAGCTTTCTTT.

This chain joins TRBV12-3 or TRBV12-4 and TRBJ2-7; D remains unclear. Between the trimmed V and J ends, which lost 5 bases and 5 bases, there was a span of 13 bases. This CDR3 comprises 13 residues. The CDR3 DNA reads TGTGCCAGCAGTCCGGGTCCAGTCGACGAGCAGTACTTC. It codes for CASSPGPVDEQYF.

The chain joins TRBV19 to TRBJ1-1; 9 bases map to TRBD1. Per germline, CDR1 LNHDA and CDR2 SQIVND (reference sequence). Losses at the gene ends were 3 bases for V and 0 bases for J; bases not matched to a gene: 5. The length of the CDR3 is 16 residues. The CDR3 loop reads CASSMGQGEMNTEAFF. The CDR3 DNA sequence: TGTGCCAGTAGTATGGGACAGGGAGAAATGAACACTGAAGCTTTCTTT. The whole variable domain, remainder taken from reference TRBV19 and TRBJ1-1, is DGGITQSPKYLFRKEGQNVTLSCEQNLNHDAMYWYRQDPGQGLRLIYYSQIVNDFQKGDIAEGYSVSREKKESFPLTVTSAQKNPTAFYLCASSMGQGEMNTEAFFGQGTRLTVV.

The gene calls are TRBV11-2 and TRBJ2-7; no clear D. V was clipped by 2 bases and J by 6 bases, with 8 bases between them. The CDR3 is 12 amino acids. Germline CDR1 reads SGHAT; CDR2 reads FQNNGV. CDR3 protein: CASSLQLSEQYF. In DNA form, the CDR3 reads TGTGCCAGCAGCTTACAGTTATCCGAGCAGTACTTC.

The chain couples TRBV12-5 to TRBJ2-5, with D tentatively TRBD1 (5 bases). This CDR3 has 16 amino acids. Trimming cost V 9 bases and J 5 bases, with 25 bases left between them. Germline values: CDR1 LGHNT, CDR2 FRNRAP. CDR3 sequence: CASAKPQGTLLETQYF. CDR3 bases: TGTGCTAGCGCCAAACCTCAGGGTACTCTCCTCGAGACCCAGTACTTC.

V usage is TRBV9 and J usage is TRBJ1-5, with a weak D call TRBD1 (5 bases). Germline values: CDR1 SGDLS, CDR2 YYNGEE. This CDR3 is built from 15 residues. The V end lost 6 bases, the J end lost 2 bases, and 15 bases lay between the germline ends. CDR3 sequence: CASNKGLGGNQPQHF. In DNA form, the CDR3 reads TGTGCCAGCAACAAGGGACTCGGCGGCAATCAGCCCCAGCATTTT. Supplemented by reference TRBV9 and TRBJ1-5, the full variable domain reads DSGVTQTPKHLITATGQRVTLRCSPRSGDLSVYWYQQSLDQGLQFLIQYYNGEERAKGNILERFSAQQFPDLHSELNLSSLELGDSALYFCASNKGLGGNQPQHFGDGTRLSIL.

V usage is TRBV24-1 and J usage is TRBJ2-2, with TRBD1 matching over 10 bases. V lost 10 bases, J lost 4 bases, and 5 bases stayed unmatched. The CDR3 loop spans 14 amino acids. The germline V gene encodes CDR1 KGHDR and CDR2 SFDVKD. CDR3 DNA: TGTGCCACGATGGGACAGGGGCGCACCGGGGAGCTGTTTTTT. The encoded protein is CATMGQGRTGELFF.

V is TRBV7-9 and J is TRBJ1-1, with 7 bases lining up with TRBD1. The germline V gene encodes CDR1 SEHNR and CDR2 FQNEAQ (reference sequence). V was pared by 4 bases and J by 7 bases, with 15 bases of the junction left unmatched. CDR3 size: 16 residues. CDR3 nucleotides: TGTGCCAGCAGCTCCAGGATTTTCGACAGGGTGAGTGAAGCTTTCTTT. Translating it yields CASSSRIFDRVSEAFF.

The CDR3 sequence is CATSISGVSYNEQFF. CDR3 DNA: TGCGCCACCTCAATTAGCGGGGTTTCCTACAATGAGCAGTTCTTC. This chain links TRBV5-1 with TRBJ2-1, with TRBD2 matching over 8 bases. With 9 bases clipped from V and 1 base from J, the junction kept 9 bases outside the gene matches. This CDR3 has 15 residues. CDR1 SGHRS and CDR2 YFSETQ come from the germline V gene.

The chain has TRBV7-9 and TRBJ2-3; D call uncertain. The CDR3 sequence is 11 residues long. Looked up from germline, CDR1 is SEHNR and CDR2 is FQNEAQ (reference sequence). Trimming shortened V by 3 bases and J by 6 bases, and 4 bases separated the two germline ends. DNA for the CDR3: TGTGCCAGCAGCTTTCAGGATACGCAGTATTTT. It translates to CASSFQDTQYF.